The 25 T cell receptor beta chains reported below all come from one sample, sequenced in a study of CD4 T cells in relation to SARS-CoV-2 and coronaviruses. Unexposed donor CD4+ T cells date from about 2011-2018, before the COVID-19 pandemic. CD4+ T cells were isolated from the cells after roughly 11 days of culture. The repertoire was sequenced with immunoSEQ multiplex PCR; TCRdb's copy has only in-frame clones and lacks some. The profile shows about 21,000 clones, about 70% of them singletons. For these TCRs, the target antigens are not known. The sample comprised CD4+ T cells from PBMCs, cultured in vitro. These receptors were collected from a human donor in good health.

The rearrangement joins TRBV10-3 to TRBJ1-5; D possibly corresponds to TRBD1 (5 bases). The V end was cut by 4 bases, the J end by 4 bases, with 11 bases between. The germline V gene has CDR1 ENHRY and CDR2 SYGVKD. The CDR3 covers 14 residues. CDR3 protein: CAISAEGPNQPQHF. The CDR3 DNA sequence: TGTGCCATCAGTGCTGAGGGACCGAATCAGCCCCAGCATTTT.

This clone was recorded only once. The chain has TRBV11-2 and TRBJ1-3; no firm D call. Deletions cut 4 bases from V and 4 bases from J, with 11 bases between. Germline-derived CDR1 and CDR2 are SGHAT and FQNNGV. This CDR3 is 14 amino acids long. CDR3 loop: CASSSRLSGNTIYF. CDR3 bases: TGTGCCAGCAGCTCCAGGCTGTCAGGAAACACCATATATTTT.

This chain links TRBV25-1 with TRBJ2-5; D may be TRBD1 (5 bases). Germline-derived CDR1 and CDR2 are MGHDK and SYGVNS. The CDR3 is made up of 16 amino acids. Trimming pared 1 base from V and 2 bases from J, leaving 14 bases between. The CDR3 reads CASSEFGADTQETQYF. DNA of the CDR3: TGTGCCAGCAGTGAATTTGGGGCCGACACTCAAGAGACCCAGTACTTC.

V and J are TRBV5-1 and TRBJ2-1, with 11 positions matching TRBD2. J gave up 7 bases and V 3 bases, and 3 bases lay outside the gene matches. CDR1 SGHRS and CDR2 YFSETQ come from the germline V gene. The CDR3 covers 14 residues. In nucleotides, the CDR3 is TGCGCCAGCAGCTCCGGGACTAGCGGTAATGAGCAGTTCTTC. Translating gives CASSSGTSGNEQFF.

This chain uses TRBV10-3 with TRBJ2-3; 9 bases are a match to TRBD1. Germline values: CDR1 ENHRY, CDR2 SYGVKD. The CDR3 loop spans 13 amino acids. V dropped 7 bases and J dropped 4; count of bases not matched to a gene: 3. The CDR3 loop reads CAIMGQGADTQYF. The CDR3 nucleotides read TGTGCCATCATGGGACAGGGCGCAGATACGCAGTATTTT.

The chain employs TRBV24-1 and TRBJ2-7; D may match TRBD1 or TRBD2 (6 bases each). Trimming left V 0 bases short and J 6 bases short, with 8 bases between. CDR3 size: 13 residues. The germline V gene encodes CDR1 KGHDR and CDR2 SFDVKD. The CDR3 loop reads CATSDLEGGEQYF. The CDR3 DNA reads as TGTGCCACCAGTGATTTGGAGGGGGGCGAGCAGTACTTC.

The chain is built from TRBV19 and TRBJ2-3, with TRBD2 matching 14 bases. After removal of 1 base from V and 4 bases from J, the junction contained 4 bases not matched to a gene. This CDR3 comprises 17 residues. CDR1 is LNHDA, CDR2 SQIVND, per germline (reference sequence). The CDR3 coding sequence is TGTGCCAGTAGTATAGGACTAGCGGGGGGGCGGGCAGATACGCAGTATTTT. Protein: CASSIGLAGGRADTQYF.

The chain couples TRBV12-5 to TRBJ2-1; no clear D. Germline CDR1 and CDR2: LGHNT and FRNRAP. Trimming removed 7 bases from V and 10 bases from J, with 14 bases in between. The CDR3 length is 12 residues. The CDR3, as DNA: TGTGCTAGTGCCCAGACCCGACAAGAGCAGTTCTTC. Residues: CASAQTRQEQFF.

CDR3 region: CASSPIPGTRKRYTDTQYF. In DNA form, the CDR3 reads TGTGCCAGCAGCCCTATCCCCGGGACAAGAAAGAGGTACACAGATACGCAGTATTTT. This sequence joins TRBV5-6 and TRBJ2-3, with D tentatively TRBD1 (6 bases). Germline CDR1 is SGHDT and CDR2 is YYEEEE. CDR3 length: 19 residues. V dropped 4 bases and J dropped 2 bases, with 26 bases sitting between them.

V is TRBV11-2 and J is TRBJ2-7; 8 bases agree with TRBD2. CDR3 length equals 14 residues. Per germline, CDR1 SGHAT and CDR2 FQNNGV. V dropped 9 bases and J dropped 2; count of bases not matched to a gene: 9. The DNA of the CDR3 is TGTGCCAGTGTCCCCCGGGGGGGTACCTACGAGCAGTACTTC. Its protein is CASVPRGGTYEQYF.

This clone has only a few counts. The V and J genes are TRBV6-2 or TRBV6-3 and TRBJ2-1; 8 nucleotides align to TRBD2. V trimming: 4 bases; J trimming: 5 bases; junction bases outside the gene matches: 10. CDR1 MNHEY and CDR2 SVGEGT come from the germline V gene. The CDR3 length is 16 residues. The CDR3 is CASSSFTSGADNEQFF. CDR3 nucleotide sequence: TGTGCCAGCAGTTCCTTCACTAGCGGAGCGGACAATGAGCAGTTCTTC.

J is TRBJ2-5 and V is TRBV5-1; D not certain. The CDR3 contains 15 residues. V lost 1 base to trimming and J lost 1 base, with 11 bases between them. CDR1 is SGHRS, CDR2 YFSETQ, per germline. CDR3 nucleotide sequence: TGCGCCAGCAGCTTGTCACCGGGCCCCCAAGAGACCCAGTACTTC. Its translation is CASSLSPGPQETQYF.

The chain employs TRBV4-1 and TRBJ1-2, with D unclear. The CDR3 has 16 residues. The germline gives CDR1 MGHRA, CDR2 YSYEKL. V was cut by 0 bases and J by 4 bases, with 15 bases left in between. The CDR3 nucleotides read TGCGCCAGCAGCCAAGAGGAGGGCACAGAGGGCTATGGCTACACCTTC. Translation: CASSQEEGTEGYGYTF.

The chain couples TRBV7-9 to TRBJ2-2, with D hard to call. Germline CDR1 is SEHNR and CDR2 is FQNEAQ (reference sequence). With 5 bases removed from V and 2 bases from J, the gap between germline ends came to 18 bases. The CDR3 length is 17 residues. CDR3 protein: CASSLTYNHLNTGELFF. The DNA for the CDR3 is TGTGCCAGCAGCCTAACCTACAACCACCTTAACACCGGGGAGCTGTTTTTT. The full variable domain, completed using reference TRBV7-9 and TRBJ2-2, is DTGVSQNPRHKITKRGQNVTFRCDPISEHNRLYWYRQTLGQGPEFLTYFQNEAQLEKSRLLSDRFSAERPKGSFSTLEIQRTEQGDSAMYLCASSLTYNHLNTGELFFGEGSRLTVL.

The chain recombines TRBV5-6 with TRBJ2-3; D is undetermined. The V end was cut by 2 bases, the J end by 5 bases, with 6 bases between. Germline loops: CDR1 SGHDT, CDR2 YYEEEE. The CDR3 runs to 12 residues. CDR3 sequence (DNA): TGTGCCAGCAGCTTAGTGAGAGATACGCAGTATTTT. It is translated as CASSLVRDTQYF.

The J gene is TRBJ2-3, the V gene TRBV11-2, with 7 bases identical to TRBD1. After removal of 2 bases from V and 2 bases from J, the junction contained 4 bases not matched to a gene. The CDR3 has 15 amino acids. The germline CDR1 and CDR2 sequences are SGHAT and FQNNGV. Here the CDR3 reads CASSLIGGLTDTQYF. The CDR3 DNA follows: TGTGCCAGCAGCTTAATAGGGGGCCTCACAGATACGCAGTATTTT.

This chain uses TRBV7-8 with TRBJ2-1; a weak D match, TRBD1 (5 bases). CDR3 size: 18 residues. V lost 2 bases, J lost 0 bases, and 17 bases lay in between. Germline V gene data show CDR1 as SGHVS and CDR2 as FQNEAQ. The CDR3 reads CASSLYRSNDVSYNEQFF. DNA for the CDR3: TGTGCCAGCAGCTTATACAGGTCAAATGACGTCTCCTACAATGAGCAGTTCTTC.

This clone was counted a few times. The chain couples TRBV28 to TRBJ2-2, with D uncertain. The CDR3 sequence is 13 residues long. V lost 8 bases and J lost 1, with 8 bases in between. Germline V lookup: CDR1 MDHEN, CDR2 SYDVKM. CDR3 DNA sequence: TGTGCCAGCCGTAGACAGAACACCGGGGAGCTGTTTTTT. Residues: CASRRQNTGELFF.

This rearrangement joins TRBV4-1 to TRBJ1-5; 9 bases map to TRBD1. The CDR3 is 16 residues long. Trimming removed 3 bases from V and 0 bases from J; junction bases left unmatched: 3. Germline CDR1 is MGHRA and CDR2 is YSYEKL. The CDR3 sequence: CASSQGTGHSNQPQHF. Written as DNA, the CDR3 is TGCGCCAGCAGCCAGGGGACAGGGCATAGCAATCAGCCCCAGCATTTT.

This clone has more than one count but fewer than ten. In nucleotides, the CDR3 is TGTGCCAGCAGCTCCTGGACAGGTACCTACGAGCAGTACTTC. Amino acid sequence: CASSSWTGTYEQYF. The rearrangement joins TRBV7-9 to TRBJ2-7; TRBD1 aligns across 7 bases. This CDR3 is 14 amino acids long. Germline V gene sequence: CDR1 SEHNR, CDR2 FQNEAQ (reference sequence). V was clipped by 4 bases and J by 2 bases; unmatched bases: 5.

The CDR3 loop reads CASSIGLAGVWNEQFF. CDR3 nucleotide sequence: TGTGCCAGTAGTATAGGCCTAGCGGGAGTTTGGAATGAGCAGTTCTTC. The chain combines TRBV19 with TRBJ2-1, with 10 bases fitting TRBD2. V lost 1 base, J lost 7 bases, and 7 bases stayed unmatched. Germline V gives CDR1 LNHDA, CDR2 SQIVND (reference sequence). The CDR3 sequence is 16 residues long.

The chain is built from TRBV11-2 and TRBJ2-3; D perhaps matches TRBD1 (5 bases). The V gene's germline CDR1 is SGHAT and CDR2 FQNNGV. The CDR3 covers 15 residues. With 6 bases removed from V and 0 bases from J, the gap between germline ends came to 13 bases. The CDR3 DNA sequence: TGTGCCAGCAGTTCTATGACAGCCAGCACAGATACGCAGTATTTT. As protein: CASSSMTASTDTQYF.

This chain connects TRBV4-3 to TRBJ2-7; 8 bases agree with TRBD1. The CDR3 spans 17 residues. V lost 1 base, J lost 3 bases, and 11 bases stayed unmatched. From germline, CDR1 is LGHNA and CDR2 YSLEER. The CDR3 coding sequence is TGCGCCAGCAGCCAAGCAGGGGCCGGGACAGGAGTCTACGAGCAGTACTTC. Encoded protein: CASSQAGAGTGVYEQYF.

The rearrangement joins TRBV11-3 to TRBJ1-5; D is possibly TRBD1 (5 bases). Germline assignment: CDR1 SGHNT and CDR2 YENEEA. CDR3 length: 12 amino acids. The germline V and J ends were trimmed by 3 bases and 8 bases, with 8 bases remaining between them. The chain's CDR3 is CASSFGREPQHF. For the CDR3, the DNA is TGTGCCAGCAGCTTTGGCAGGGAGCCCCAGCATTTT.

The rearrangement uses TRBV12-5 and TRBJ2-1, with 8 nucleotides matching TRBD1. V lost 7 bases and J lost 8; bases outside the gene matches: 16. Germline CDR1 reads LGHNT; CDR2 reads FRNRAP. The CDR3 covers 16 residues. Here the CDR3 DNA reads TGTGCTAGTGCCCCTGCCCCCAGGACAGGGATCGATGAGCAGTTCTTC. Translated: CASAPAPRTGIDEQFF.